Below, 22 T cell receptor beta chains from the same sample are listed, as sequenced in a study of cytomegalovirus exposure and HLA in healthy donors. The PCR was carried out with 60 Vbeta primers and 13 Jbeta primers. This table comes from immunoSEQ multiplex PCR, and its TCRdb copy is limited to in-frame clones, with some not included. The listing records about 160,000 clones. The sequencing input was PBMCs. These receptors were taken from a woman aged 55-75 years in good health and CMV-seronegative.

The chain is built from TRBV12-5 and TRBJ2-7; D is perhaps TRBD1 (7 bases). Trimming pared 7 bases from V and 5 bases from J, leaving 18 bases between. Germline lookup yields CDR1 LGHNT and CDR2 FRNRAP. This CDR3 is 14 amino acids long. The chain's CDR3 is CASAVTGTFHEQYF. The CDR3 DNA follows: TGTGCTAGTGCCGTGACAGGGACTTTCCACGAGCAGTACTTC. Based on the CDR3 plus reference TRBV12-5 and TRBJ2-7, the full variable domain is DARVTQTPRHKVTEMGQEVTMRCQPILGHNTVFWYRQTMMQGLELLAYFRNRAPLDDSGMPKDRFSAEMPDATLATLKIQPSEPRDSAVYFCASAVTGTFHEQYFGPGTRLTVT.

The gene calls are TRBV29-1 and TRBJ1-5; a weak D match, TRBD1 (6 bases). Trimming took 5 bases from V and 0 from J, leaving 8 bases between them. This CDR3 contains 13 residues. Germline CDR1 is SQVTM and CDR2 is ANQGSEA. CDR3 DNA sequence: TGCAGCGTTTCACAGGGTAGCAATCAGCCCCAGCATTTT. Translating gives CSVSQGSNQPQHF. Full variable domain (missing parts from reference TRBV29-1 and TRBJ1-5): SAVISQKPSRDICQRGTSLTIQCQVDSQVTMMFWYRQQPGQSLTLIATANQGSEATYESGFVIDKFPISRPNLTFSTLTVSNMSPEDSSIYLCSVSQGSNQPQHFGDGTRLSIL.

The CDR3, as DNA: TGTGCCAGCAGCCCCGGGACAGGCGGGCTAATGGGGAGGATTCAGTACTTC. Protein product: CASSPGTGGLMGRIQYF. The V and J genes are TRBV7-9 and TRBJ2-4; 8 bases are a match to TRBD1. V dropped 5 bases and J dropped 10; count of bases not matched to a gene: 19. Germline-derived CDR1 and CDR2 are SEHNR and FQNEAQ (reference sequence). CDR3 length: 17 amino acids.

This sequence joins TRBV7-6 and TRBJ2-2, with TRBD1 matching 11 bases. Per germline, CDR1 SGHVS and CDR2 FNYEAQ. The CDR3 has 15 amino acids. V dropped 2 bases and J dropped 6; count of bases not matched to a gene: 2. CDR3 sequence reads: CASSLRDRGAGELFF. Here the CDR3 DNA reads TGTGCCAGCAGCTTACGGGACAGGGGGGCCGGGGAGCTGTTTTTT.

The V call is TRBV7-9, the J call TRBJ2-3; 10 positions match TRBD2. Trimming removed 5 bases from V and 1 base from J; junction bases left unmatched: 9. This CDR3 has 17 amino acids. Per the germline V gene, CDR1 is SEHNR and CDR2 is FQNEAQ (reference sequence). The CDR3 loop reads CASSPPSGGRRTDTQYF. The CDR3 DNA follows: TGTGCCAGCAGCCCACCTAGCGGGGGACGTCGCACAGATACGCAGTATTTT.

The CDR3 DNA is TGTGCCAGCTCGGGGACAGGGGGCACTGAAGCTTTCTTT. Protein: CASSGTGGTEAFF. The V and J genes are TRBV18 and TRBJ1-1, with 11 bases identical to TRBD1. Germline trimming cut 6 bases from V and 4 bases from J; bases unmatched to any gene: 1. This CDR3 spans 13 amino acids. Germline V gene lookup returns CDR1 KGHSH and CDR2 LQKENI.

The chain couples TRBV7-6 to TRBJ2-7, with TRBD2 as a possible D gene (6 bases). The CDR3 loop spans 20 amino acids. Germline CDR1 SGHVS, CDR2 FNYEAQ. The ends were cut back, 5 bases at V and 2 bases at J, with 31 bases in the middle. CDR3 nucleotides: TGTGCCAGCAGCCCCTTCGGTGACGGGGTGGGGGGAACAACCCCCTACGAGCAGTACTTC. Translated, it gives CASSPFGDGVGGTTPYEQYF.

The V and J genes are TRBV5-4 and TRBJ1-2; TRBD1 aligns across 7 bases. CDR1 is SGHNT and CDR2 is YYREEE in the germline V gene (reference sequence). V lost 3 bases and J lost 8; bases outside the gene matches: 4. The CDR3 sequence is 12 residues long. CDR3: CASSSLGGGYTF. The CDR3 region has the DNA TGTGCCAGCAGCTCATTAGGGGGCGGCTACACCTTC.

Here the CDR3 DNA reads TGTGCCAGCAGCCAAGATGAGGGGGCGGGTGGCTACACCTTC. This encodes CASSQDEGAGGYTF. The chain joins TRBV14 to TRBJ1-2; 7 positions match TRBD1. The V and J ends lost 0 bases and 7 bases, in that order; junction bases with no gene match: 5. Germline V gene lookup returns CDR1 SGHDN and CDR2 FVKESK. The CDR3 totals 14 residues.

The J gene is TRBJ1-3, the V gene TRBV7-8; no clear D gene. Germline V gene sequence: CDR1 SGHVS, CDR2 FQNEAQ. The CDR3 is made up of 14 amino acids. The ends were cut back, 0 bases at V and 8 bases at J, with 11 bases in the middle. The CDR3 sequence: CASSLARQRDTIYF. The CDR3 DNA is TGTGCCAGCAGCTTAGCCCGGCAGAGGGACACCATATATTTT. Using reference TRBV7-8 and TRBJ1-3 for the parts outside the CDR3, the full variable domain is GAGVSQSPRYKVAKRGQDVALRCDPISGHVSLFWYQQALGQGPEFLTYFQNEAQLDKSGLPSDRFFAERPEGSVSTLKIQRTQQEDSAVYLCASSLARQRDTIYFGEGSWLTVV.

Concerning this clone: The sample has other DNA sequences that encode this CDR3 too. In DNA form, the CDR3 reads TGTGCCAGCAGTCGGACAGGGAATAGCAATCAGCCCCAGCATTTT. This gives the protein CASSRTGNSNQPQHF. The V gene is TRBV6-5, the J gene TRBJ1-5, with 8 bases fitting TRBD1. V shed 5 bases and J 0 bases; nucleotides not matched to a gene: 3. Germline V gene lookup returns CDR1 MNHEY and CDR2 SVGAGI. The CDR3 contains 15 residues.

The rearrangement links TRBV7-9 to TRBJ1-2; 7 nucleotides align to TRBD1. Trimming removed 4 bases from V and 6 bases from J; junction bases left unmatched: 5. The CDR3 is made up of 13 amino acids. From germline, CDR1 is SEHNR and CDR2 FQNEAQ (reference sequence). The CDR3 sequence: CASSSTGVDGYTF. The DNA of the CDR3 is TGTGCCAGCAGCTCAACAGGGGTCGATGGCTACACCTTC.

The J gene is TRBJ1-1, the V gene TRBV11-2, with D perhaps TRBD1 (5 bases). The germline V and J ends were trimmed by 5 bases and 5 bases, with 15 bases remaining between them. Germline V gives CDR1 SGHAT, CDR2 FQNNGV. This CDR3 comprises 14 residues. The CDR3 coding sequence is TGTGCCAGCAGCGCACTTAGCCGGGGGACTGAAGCTTTCTTT. As protein: CASSALSRGTEAFF. The whole variable domain, remainder taken from reference TRBV11-2 and TRBJ1-1, is EAGVAQSPRYKIIEKRQSVAFWCNPISGHATLYWYQQILGQGPKLLIQFQNNGVVDDSQLPKDRFSAERLKGVDSTLKIQPAKLEDSAVYLCASSALSRGTEAFFGQGTRLTVV.

The chain employs TRBV4-2 and TRBJ2-2; TRBD2 is a possible D gene (6 bases). This CDR3 has 17 amino acids. The germline V and J ends were trimmed by 1 base and 6 bases, with 18 bases remaining between them. Per germline, CDR1 LGHNA and CDR2 YNFKEQ. This CDR3 reads CASSQVTGGGVAGELFF. The CDR3 nucleotides read TGTGCCAGCAGCCAAGTAACCGGGGGTGGGGTCGCCGGGGAGCTGTTTTTT.

This sequence joins TRBV27 and TRBJ2-5; D is uncertain. Looked up from germline, CDR1 is MNHEY and CDR2 is SMNVEV (reference sequence). V lost 2 bases and J lost 4, with 8 bases in between. This CDR3 comprises 13 residues. In DNA, the CDR3 is TGTGCCAGCAGTTTAGGTTACGGAGAGACCCAGTACTTC. It encodes CASSLGYGETQYF.

V and J are TRBV7-2 and TRBJ1-2; D unresolved. The CDR3 totals 14 residues. The germline gives CDR1 SGHTA, CDR2 FQGNSA. V gave up 5 bases and J gave up 5 bases, with 15 bases separating them. The CDR3 bases are TGTGCCAGCAGCCCTATTATTCGGGGTTATGGCTACACCTTC. Translation gives CASSPIIRGYGYTF.

Remarks on this clone: Additional DNA sequences in this sample encode the identical CDR3. The V gene is TRBV9, the J gene TRBJ1-6, with D tentatively TRBD1 (6 bases). The CDR3 sequence is 14 residues long. From germline, CDR1 is SGDLS and CDR2 YYNGEE. The V end lost 0 bases, the J end lost 7 bases, and 8 bases lay between the germline ends. Written as DNA, the CDR3 is TGTGCCAGCAGCGTAGGGGGGCGAAATTCACCCCTCCACTTT. It codes for CASSVGGRNSPLHF.

The chain couples TRBV19 to TRBJ2-7, with TRBD2 as a possible D gene (5 bases). The CDR3 spans 14 residues. Trimming shortened V by 3 bases and J by 5 bases, and 14 bases separated the two germline ends. Per the germline V gene, CDR1 is LNHDA and CDR2 is SQIVND (reference sequence). The CDR3 loop is CASSIPGMPHEQYF. CDR3 in DNA: TGTGCCAGTAGTATTCCGGGGATGCCACACGAGCAGTACTTC.

The V and J genes are TRBV18 and TRBJ2-7; 8 bases line up with TRBD2. The CDR3 sequence is 14 residues long. Germline V CDR1 and CDR2: KGHSH, LQKENI. Trimming took 6 bases from V and 3 from J; bases not matched to a gene: 7. CDR3 nucleotide sequence: TGTGCCAGCTCCCCCGGGGGGGGTAACTACGAGCAGTACTTC. Its protein is CASSPGGGNYEQYF.

The chain employs TRBV5-1 and TRBJ1-2, with D unresolved. Trimming removed 3 bases at V and 2 bases at J, with 8 bases between. The germline CDR1 and CDR2 sequences are SGHRS and YFSETQ. The CDR3 has 13 residues. CDR3 DNA: TGCGCCAGCAGCTCTGGAGAGAACTATGGCTACACCTTC. Protein: CASSSGENYGYTF.

The genes are TRBV7-6 and TRBJ2-5; 7 positions match TRBD2. The trim removed 5 bases at V and 2 bases at J, leaving 5 bases unmatched. Germline V CDR1 and CDR2: SGHVS, FNYEAQ. The CDR3 sequence is 14 residues long. In DNA, the CDR3 is TGTGCCAGCAGCCCACGACTAGCTCAAGAGACCCAGTACTTC. Amino acids: CASSPRLAQETQYF.

The chain carries TRBV9 and TRBJ1-1; D is possibly TRBD1 (6 bases). Trimming left V 3 bases short and J 2 bases short, with 14 bases between. Looked up from germline, CDR1 is SGDLS and CDR2 is YYNGEE. The CDR3 runs 15 residues. The CDR3 DNA sequence: TGTGCCAGCAGCGATAACAGGGCTTCAAACACTGAAGCTTTCTTT. This sequence encodes CASSDNRASNTEAFF.